This T cell receptor (beta chain) stems from a study of blood T cell repertoires in COVID-19. For the study at large: PBMCs, B-cell-depleted T cells, or T cells were the source of the cDNA or gDNA that made up the material.

As processed by the authors: The assay estimated nucleated cells by amplifying reference gene primers. Assay: immunoSEQ multiplex PCR; the TCRdb copy retains only in-frame clones and omits some. D and trimming were read from the DNA, whereas the V and J calls and clone size are those reported in that table. This table holds about 120,000 clones, over 75% found once. Germline V CDR1 and CDR2: LNHDA, SQIVND (reference sequence). The junction had 9 bases not matched to a gene; V was cut back by 9 bases and J by 4 bases. The CDR3 sequence is 14 residues long. This chain links TRBV19 with TRBJ2-3; 8 bases align to TRBD2. This receptor was obtained from a man at least 80 years old with active or convalescent COVID-19. What was sequenced was peripheral blood. CDR3 protein: CASRSGGSPDTQYF. DNA of the CDR3: TGTGCCAGCCGGTCGGGAGGGTCCCCAGATACGCAGTATTTT.